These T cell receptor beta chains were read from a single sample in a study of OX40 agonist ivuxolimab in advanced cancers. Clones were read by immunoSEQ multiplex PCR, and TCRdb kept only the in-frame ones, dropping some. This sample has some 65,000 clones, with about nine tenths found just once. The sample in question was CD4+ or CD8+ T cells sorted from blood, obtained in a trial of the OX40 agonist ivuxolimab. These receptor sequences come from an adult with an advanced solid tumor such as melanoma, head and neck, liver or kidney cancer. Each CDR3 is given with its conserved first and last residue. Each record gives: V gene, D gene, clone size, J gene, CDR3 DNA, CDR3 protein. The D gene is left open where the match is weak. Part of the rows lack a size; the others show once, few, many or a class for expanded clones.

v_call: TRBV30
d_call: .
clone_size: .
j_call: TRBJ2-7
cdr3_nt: TGTGCCTGGAGCCCCTTGGGCCCCTGGTACGAGCAGTACTTC
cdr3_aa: CAWSPLGPWYEQYF

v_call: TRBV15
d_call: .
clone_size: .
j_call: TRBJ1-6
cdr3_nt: TGTGCCACCAGCAGAGGCCTATCCGGACTGGAATCACCCCTCCACTTT
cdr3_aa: CATSRGLSGLESPLHF

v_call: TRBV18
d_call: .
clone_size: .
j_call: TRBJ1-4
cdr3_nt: TGTGCCAGCTCAGCCAGGAGAGTTCAGGGGCACAATGAAAAACTGTTTTTT
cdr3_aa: CASSARRVQGHNEKLFF

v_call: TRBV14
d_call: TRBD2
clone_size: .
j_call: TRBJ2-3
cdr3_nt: TGTGCCAGCAGCCAGGGGCGGCGGGAGTACACAGATACGCAGTATTTT
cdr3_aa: CASSQGRREYTDTQYF

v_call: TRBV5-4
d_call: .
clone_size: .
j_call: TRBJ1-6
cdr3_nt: TGTGCCAGCAGCTTAACCGCGGGCTCCTATAATTCACCCCTCCACTTT
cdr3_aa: CASSLTAGSYNSPLHF

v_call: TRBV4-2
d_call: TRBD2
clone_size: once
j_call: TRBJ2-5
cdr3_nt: TGTGCCAGCAGCCCCTCTCTAGCGGGAGTGGAGACCCAGTACTTC
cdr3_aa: CASSPSLAGVETQYF

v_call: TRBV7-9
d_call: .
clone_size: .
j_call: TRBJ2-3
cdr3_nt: TGTGCCAGCAGCCCGGACTCGGCCAACACAGATACGCAGTATTTT
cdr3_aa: CASSPDSANTDTQYF

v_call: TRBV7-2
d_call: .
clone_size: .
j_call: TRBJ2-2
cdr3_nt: TGTGCCAGCAGCTTATTTACCCCTTCTACCGGGGAGCTGTTTTTT
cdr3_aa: CASSLFTPSTGELFF

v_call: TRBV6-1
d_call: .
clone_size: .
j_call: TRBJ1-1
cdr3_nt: TGTGCCAGCAGTGAAGAGGCGGGAGCTTTCTTT
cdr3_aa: CASSEEAGAFF

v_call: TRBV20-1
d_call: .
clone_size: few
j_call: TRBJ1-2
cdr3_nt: TGCAGTGCCGCGCCTCGAGATGGCTACACCTTC
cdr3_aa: CSAAPRDGYTF

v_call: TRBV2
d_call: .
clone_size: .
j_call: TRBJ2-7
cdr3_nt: TGTGCCAGCGGCCGAGGGGCAGGGAATGCCTACGAGCAGTACTTC
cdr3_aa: CASGRGAGNAYEQYF

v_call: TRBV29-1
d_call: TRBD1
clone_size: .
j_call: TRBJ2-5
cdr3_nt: TGCAGCGTTGAAAAGGGACAGGGGGAGACCCAGTACTTC
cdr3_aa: CSVEKGQGETQYF

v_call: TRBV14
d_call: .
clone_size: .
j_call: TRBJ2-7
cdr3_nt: TGTGCCAGCAGCCCACAGGGTATTAGCTACGAGCAGTACTTC
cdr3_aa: CASSPQGISYEQYF

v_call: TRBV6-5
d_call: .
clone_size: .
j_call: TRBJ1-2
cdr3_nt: TGTGCCAGCAGTACGGGACCAGGGGGCTACACCTTC
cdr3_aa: CASSTGPGGYTF

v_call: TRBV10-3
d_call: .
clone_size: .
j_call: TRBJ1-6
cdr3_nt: TGTGCCATCAGTGAGGGCCAGTATAATTCACCCCTCCACTTT
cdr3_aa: CAISEGQYNSPLHF

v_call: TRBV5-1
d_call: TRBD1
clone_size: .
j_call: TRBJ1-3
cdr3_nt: TGCGCCAGCAGCTTGGAGAAGGGGGCGTTTGGAAACACCATATATTTT
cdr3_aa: CASSLEKGAFGNTIYF

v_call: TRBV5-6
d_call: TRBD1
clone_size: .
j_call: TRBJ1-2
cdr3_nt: TGTGCCAGCAGCTCCAGTGACCGACAGGGAATCTATGGCTACACCTTC
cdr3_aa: CASSSSDRQGIYGYTF

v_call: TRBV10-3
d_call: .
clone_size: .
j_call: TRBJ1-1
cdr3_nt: TGTGCCATCGGGCCTTCAGGGGCTGAAGCTTTCTTT
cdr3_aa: CAIGPSGAEAFF

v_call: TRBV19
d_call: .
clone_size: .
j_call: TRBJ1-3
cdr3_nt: TGTGCCAGTAGTATCGGGTCAGGAAACACCATATATTTT
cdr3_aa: CASSIGSGNTIYF

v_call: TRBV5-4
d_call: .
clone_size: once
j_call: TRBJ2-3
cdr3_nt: TGTGCCAGCAGCTCCATAGCGGAGACGCAGTATTTT
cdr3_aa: CASSSIAETQYF

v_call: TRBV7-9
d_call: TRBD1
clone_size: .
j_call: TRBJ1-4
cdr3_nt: TGTGCCAGCAGCTTTACCCAACAGGGGAATGAAAAACTGTTTTTT
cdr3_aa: CASSFTQQGNEKLFF

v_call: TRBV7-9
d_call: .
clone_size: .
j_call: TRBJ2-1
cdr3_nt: TGTGCCAGCAGCTTAAACTCAGGGGCTAGTGAGCAGTTCTTC
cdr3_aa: CASSLNSGASEQFF

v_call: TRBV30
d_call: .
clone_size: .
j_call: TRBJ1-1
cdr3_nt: TGTGCCTGGAGGAAGGCCCGACTGGGCACTGAAGCTTTCTTT
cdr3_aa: CAWRKARLGTEAFF

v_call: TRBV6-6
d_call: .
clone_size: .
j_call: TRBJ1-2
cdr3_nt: TGTGCCAGCAGTTACTCTAAAGGCTACACCTTC
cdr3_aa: CASSYSKGYTF

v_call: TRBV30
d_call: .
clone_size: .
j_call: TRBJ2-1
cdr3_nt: TGTGCCTGGAGCATATCGTCCTACAATGAGCAGTTCTTC
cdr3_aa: CAWSISSYNEQFF

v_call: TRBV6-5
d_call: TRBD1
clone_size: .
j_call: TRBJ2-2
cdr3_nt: TGTGCCAGCACCCCCGACAGGGGTGACACCGGGGAGCTGTTTTTT
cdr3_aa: CASTPDRGDTGELFF

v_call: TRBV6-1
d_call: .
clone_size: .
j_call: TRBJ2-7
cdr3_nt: TGTGCCAGCCCGGGACAAAACTACGAGCAGTACTTC
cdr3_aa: CASPGQNYEQYF

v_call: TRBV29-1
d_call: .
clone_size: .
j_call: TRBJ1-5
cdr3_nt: TGCAGCGTGGGGCAGGGCTATCAGCCCCAGCATTTT
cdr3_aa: CSVGQGYQPQHF

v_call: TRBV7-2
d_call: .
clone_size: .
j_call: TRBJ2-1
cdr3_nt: TGTGCCAGCAGCTTGAGTCAGGGGATGTGGAATGAGCAGTTCTTC
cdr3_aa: CASSLSQGMWNEQFF

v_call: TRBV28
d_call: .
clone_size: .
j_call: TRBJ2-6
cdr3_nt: TGTGCCAGCAGTTCTGGGGCCAACGTCCTGACTTTC
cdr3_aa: CASSSGANVLTF

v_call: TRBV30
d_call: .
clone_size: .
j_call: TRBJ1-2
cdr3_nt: TGTGCCTGGAGTCTCAATCAGGAAGGCTACACCTTC
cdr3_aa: CAWSLNQEGYTF

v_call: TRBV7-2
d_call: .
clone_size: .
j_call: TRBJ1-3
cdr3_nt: TGTGCCAGCAGCCCCAGAAACGGAAACACCATATATTTT
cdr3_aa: CASSPRNGNTIYF

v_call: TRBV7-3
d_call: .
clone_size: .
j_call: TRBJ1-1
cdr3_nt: TGTGCCAGCAGCGCAGGGATGGGGGCCACTGAAGCTTTCTTT
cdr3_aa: CASSAGMGATEAFF

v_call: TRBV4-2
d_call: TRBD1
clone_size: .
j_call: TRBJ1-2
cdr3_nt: TGTGCCAGCAGCCAATTAGGACAGGGCTTATATGGCTACACCTTC
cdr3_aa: CASSQLGQGLYGYTF

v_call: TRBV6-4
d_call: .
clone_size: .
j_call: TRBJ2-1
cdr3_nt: TGTGCCAGCAGGGGGACTGCCCCTAACAATGAGCAGTTCTTC
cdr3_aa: CASRGTAPNNEQFF

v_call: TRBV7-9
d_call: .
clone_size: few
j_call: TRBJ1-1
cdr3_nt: TGTGCCAGCAATCTGGGTTCAGTGACTGAAGCTTTCTTT
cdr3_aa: CASNLGSVTEAFF

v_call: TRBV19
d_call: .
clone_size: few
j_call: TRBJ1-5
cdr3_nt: TGTGCCAGTAGTATTAGCAATCAGCCCCAGCATTTT
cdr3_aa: CASSISNQPQHF

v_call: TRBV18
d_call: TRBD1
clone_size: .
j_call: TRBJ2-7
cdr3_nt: TGTGCCAGCTCACCTAGCCAACAGGGGGCTGGCGAGCAGTACTTC
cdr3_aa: CASSPSQQGAGEQYF

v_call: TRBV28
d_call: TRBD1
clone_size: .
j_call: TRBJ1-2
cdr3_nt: TGTGCCAGCAGTTTGGGACAGGGAGGCAATGGCTACACCTTC
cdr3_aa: CASSLGQGGNGYTF

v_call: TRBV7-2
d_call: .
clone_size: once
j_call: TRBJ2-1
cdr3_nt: TGTGCCAGCAGCTTTGTTTTGAATGAGCAGTTCTTC
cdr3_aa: CASSFVLNEQFF

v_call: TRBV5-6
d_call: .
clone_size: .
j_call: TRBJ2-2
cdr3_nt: TGTGCCAGCAGCTTGAGGGGACTCGTCACCGGGGAGCTGTTTTTT
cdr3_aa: CASSLRGLVTGELFF

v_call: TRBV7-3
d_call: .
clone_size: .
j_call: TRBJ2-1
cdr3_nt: TGTGCCAGCAGCTTAAGACCCACGTCGAATGAGCAGTTCTTC
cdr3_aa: CASSLRPTSNEQFF

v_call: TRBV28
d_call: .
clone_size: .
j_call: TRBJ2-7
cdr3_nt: TGTGCCAGCAGTTTAATAGGGGAGCAGTACTTC
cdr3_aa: CASSLIGEQYF

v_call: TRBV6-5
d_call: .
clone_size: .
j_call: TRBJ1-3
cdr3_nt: TGTGCCAGCCATACCCCGGGCACTGGAAACACCATATATTTT
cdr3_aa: CASHTPGTGNTIYF

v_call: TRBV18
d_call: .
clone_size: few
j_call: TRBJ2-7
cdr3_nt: TGTGCCAGCTCGTTTAATTCTCAGAGATCCAGCGAGCAGTACTTC
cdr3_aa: CASSFNSQRSSEQYF

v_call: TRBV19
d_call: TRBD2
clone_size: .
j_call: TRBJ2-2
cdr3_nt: TGTGCCAGTAGTTCAGGACTAGCGGAGGTCACCGGGGAGCTGTTTTTT
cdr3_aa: CASSSGLAEVTGELFF

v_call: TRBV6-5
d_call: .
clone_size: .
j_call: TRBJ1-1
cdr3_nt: TGTGCCAGCAGTTACGCGACCGGGGGCACTGAAGCTTTCTTT
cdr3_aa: CASSYATGGTEAFF

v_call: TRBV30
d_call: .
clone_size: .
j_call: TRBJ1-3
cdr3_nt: TGTGCCTGGAGTGTACCGTTTTCACGGGGGCTCGGTGGAAACACCATATATTTT
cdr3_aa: CAWSVPFSRGLGGNTIYF

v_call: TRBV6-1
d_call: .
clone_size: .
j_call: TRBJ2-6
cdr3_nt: TGTGCCAGCAGTGAAGCGCTGTACTCTGGGGCCAACGTCCTGACTTTC
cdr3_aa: CASSEALYSGANVLTF

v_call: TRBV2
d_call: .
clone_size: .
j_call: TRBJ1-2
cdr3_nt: TGTGCCAGCAGGATTTCGGAGGCAGCCTATGGCTACACCTTC
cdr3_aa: CASRISEAAYGYTF

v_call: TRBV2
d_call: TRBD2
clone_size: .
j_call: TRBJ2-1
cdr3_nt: TGTGCCAGCAGCGAACCTACTAGCGACGCCTACAATGAGCAGTTCTTC
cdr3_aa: CASSEPTSDAYNEQFF